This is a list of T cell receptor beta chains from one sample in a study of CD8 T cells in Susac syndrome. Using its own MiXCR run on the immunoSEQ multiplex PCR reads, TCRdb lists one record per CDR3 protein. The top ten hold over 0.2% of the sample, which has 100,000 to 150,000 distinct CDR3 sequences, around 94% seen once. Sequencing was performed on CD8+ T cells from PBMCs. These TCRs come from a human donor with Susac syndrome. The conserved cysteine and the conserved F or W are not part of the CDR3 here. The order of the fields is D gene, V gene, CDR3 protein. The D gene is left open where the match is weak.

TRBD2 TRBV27 ASSLSWEGETQY
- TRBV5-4 ASSPRTDLAKNIQY
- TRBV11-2 ASSRHTTDTQY
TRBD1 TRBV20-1 SASFDRDYNEQF
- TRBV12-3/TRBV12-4 ASSFPGNYGYT
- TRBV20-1 SACRDKLSYEQY
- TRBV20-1 SARGIVETQY
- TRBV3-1 ASSQDGYSNQPQH
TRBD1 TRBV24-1 ATSEGGQGIVEAF
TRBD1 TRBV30 AWSSMDRGTYNEQF
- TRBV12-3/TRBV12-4 ASSVSAQETQY
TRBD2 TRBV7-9 ATRAGSSYNEQF
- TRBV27 ASSLQPAGIAAF